This T cell receptor beta chain appears in the sequencing data of a study of CXCR3-negative and CXCR3-positive naive CD8 T cells (dated by TCRdb to about 2019). Background on the whole study: In total, 130 million to 150 million TRB reads were obtained, or roughly 1.5 +/- 0.3 million reads per library. Diversity and physicochemical repertoire analyses were performed on 11 donors pooled from two independent experiments. For the TRBV-TRBJ cluster analysis, the naive subsets came from 5 donors, while the memory cells came from 3 donors.

Each CD8+ T cell subset was flow-sorted in triplicate, and around 300,000 cells per subset were placed directly into RLT lysis buffer. Naive CD8+ T cells were defined stringently as CD45RO-CCR7+CD27+CD95- to exclude memory contaminants. Peripheral blood mononuclear cells were isolated from buffy coats using standard density gradient centrifugation. Naive CXCR3-negative and CXCR3-positive CD8+ T cells were flow-sorted using a FACSAria III. An RNeasy Mini Kit was used to extract total RNA from the sorted cells. Looking up the germline V gene yields CDR1 SGHVS and CDR2 FNYEAQ. Its CDR3 holds 17 amino acids, cysteine through phenylalanine. Nucleotide data are not available. Points on this clonotype: What antigen it recognizes has not been identified.

The paper's findings and limits, for the study overall: TRB CDR3s from CXCR3-positive naive cells showed higher hydrophobicity (lower Kidera factor 4), lower energy, and higher strength and volume indices than CXCR3-negative naive cells. Naive CXCR3-negative and CXCR3-positive cells from the same donor showed similar TRBV-TRBJ usage, whereas memory cells showed distinct patterns. Because surface CD5, which is linked to self-reactivity in mice, was comparable between the naive subsets, TCR interaction strength was also inferred from TRB CDR3 physicochemical properties. Comparably high repertoire diversity was found in both naive subsets, whereas much lower repertoire diversity was found in memory CD8+ T cells. Because CXCR3 expression was partially decreased after cryopreservation, freshly isolated PBMCs were used for most assays.

Sequencing used a NextSeq 550. The Human TCR Profiling Kit (MiLaboratory) was used to make UMI-labeled 5' RACE TRB cDNA libraries. The full amount of extracted RNA was used for cDNA synthesis, and the full amount of resulting cDNA was used for PCR amplification. Libraries were prepared in parallel with an identical number of PCR cycles. For the original study's pipeline: With a requirement of at least two reads per UMI, MIGEC and MiXCR extracted about 52,000 +/- 9,100 unique UMI-labeled TRB cDNA molecules per library. On average, each library contained approximately 40,000 +/- 10,000 functional in-frame TRB CDR3 nucleotide clonotypes without stop codons. Diversity metrics, including normalized Shannon-Wiener and Chao1, were computed in VDJtools after downsampling to 5000 UMI-labeled TRB molecules per sample. VDJtools computed clonotype-size-weighted physicochemical properties of the central five CDR3 residues: interaction energy, strength, volume and Kidera factor 4. The reads went through TCRdb reprocessing, and each CDR3 protein sequence gets one entry with no DNA. These V and J calls originate from TCRdb's pipeline instead of the authors' own analysis. The sample's records list 75,000 to 90,000 distinct CDR3 sequences. The top ten hold about 0.62% of the sample.

The rearranged segments are TRBV7-6 and TRBJ2-1; absent DNA, TCRdb's TRBD1 call cannot be checked. Sequenced input: naive CXCR3+ CD8+ T cells from blood. The cell subset or site label here, explained by the study, means: CD45RO-CCR7+CD27+CD95- naive CD8+ T cells expressing CXCR3 (TNR3+). The sequence was obtained from a human donor in good health. Some clones in this sample may be carry-over from other donors' samples. The encoded CDR3 is CASSLWVEGVAYNEQFF. The variable domain in full, with residues beyond the CDR3 obtained from the reference TRBV7-6 and TRBJ2-1 genes, is GAGVSQSPRYKVTKRGQDVALRCDPISGHVSLYWYRQALGQGPEFLTYFNYEAQQDKSGLPNDRFSAERPEGSISTLTIQRTEQRDSAMYRCASSLWVEGVAYNEQFFGPGTRLTVL.